This T cell receptor beta chain came from a study of cytomegalovirus exposure and HLA in healthy donors. Study results and limitations: Reportedly, diagnosis of cytomegalovirus status by the classifier showed high specificity and sensitivity. The dataset shows that most TCR sequences were rare, while some public TCRs occurred in many donors. First-cohort TCR clusters tended to co-occur in the 120 or so validation repertoires, a later analysis found.

Points on this clone: Antigen unknown.

Assay used: immunoSEQ multiplex PCR; TCRdb lists only in-frame clones, some missing. The sample has 200,000 to 250,000 clones, roughly 87% seen once. Sequenced input: PBMCs. This clonotype was obtained from a man younger than 35 in good health and CMV-seropositive.

CDR3 residues: CASRPTTGLGTEAFF. The CDR3 coding sequence is TGTGCCAGCAGACCCACGACAGGGTTAGGCACTGAAGCTTTCTTT. The rearrangement uses TRBV28 and TRBJ1-1; 7 bases match TRBD1. The germline CDR1 and CDR2 sequences are MDHEN and SYDVKM. CDR3 length: 15 residues. Losses at the gene ends were 6 bases for V and 4 bases for J; bases not matched to a gene: 11.